The present T cell receptor beta chain was sequenced within a study of blood T cell repertoires in COVID-19. CDR1 is SGHRS and CDR2 is YFSETQ in the germline V gene. The CDR3 consists of 13 residues. Trimming left V 0 bases short and J 1 base short, with 4 bases between. Measured with immunoSEQ multiplex PCR; TCRdb has only the in-frame clones, and not every one. Found here are some 200,000 clones, more than 80% of them singletons; the top ten hold roughly 8.1%. The sequenced material came from PBMCs or T cells enriched from blood (not recorded which). This chain connects TRBV5-1 to TRBJ1-1; D ambiguous. The origin of this receptor is a woman younger than 35 who had recovered from COVID-19. CDR3 region: CASSLGKNTEAFF. The CDR3 DNA sequence: TGCGCCAGCAGCTTGGGTAAGAACACTGAAGCTTTCTTT.